This T cell receptor (beta chain) was recorded in a study of shared clonotypes between healthy human individuals. Turning to the study itself: Per-donor plates numbered three CD4 naive, three CD4 memory, two CD8 naive and one CD8 memory. Study results and caveats: Naive subsets typically showed greater estimated richness than memory subsets. Several donors showed sharing of about 4.8% of naive CD4 clonotypes. When compared with the clonotypes that were shared by all four sorted-subset donors, the non-shared clonotypes turned out to have lower generation probabilities.

The V gene's germline CDR1 is MNHEY and CDR2 SMNVEV (reference sequence). The germline V and J ends were trimmed by 0 bases and 7 bases, with 9 bases remaining between them. The CDR3 contains 13 residues. CD45RO negativity and positive selection for CCR7 defined naive CD8 cells, a population that excluded terminally differentiated effector memory CD45RA+ cells. The method was immunoSEQ multiplex PCR; TCRdb's version includes in-frame clones alone and lacks a portion of them. The table includes 2 million to 2.5 million clones, about 93% detected once. Comments on this clone: Antigen specificity is unknown.

The source material was naive CD8+ T cells from PBMCs. This TCR was recovered from a man younger than 30 in good health. Some clones in this sample may be carry-over from other donors' samples. The V call is TRBV27, the J call TRBJ1-2; D is uncertain. Written as DNA, the CDR3 is TGTGCCAGCAGTTTATCGAGAGGGTTTGGCTACACCTTC. Amino acid sequence: CASSLSRGFGYTF.